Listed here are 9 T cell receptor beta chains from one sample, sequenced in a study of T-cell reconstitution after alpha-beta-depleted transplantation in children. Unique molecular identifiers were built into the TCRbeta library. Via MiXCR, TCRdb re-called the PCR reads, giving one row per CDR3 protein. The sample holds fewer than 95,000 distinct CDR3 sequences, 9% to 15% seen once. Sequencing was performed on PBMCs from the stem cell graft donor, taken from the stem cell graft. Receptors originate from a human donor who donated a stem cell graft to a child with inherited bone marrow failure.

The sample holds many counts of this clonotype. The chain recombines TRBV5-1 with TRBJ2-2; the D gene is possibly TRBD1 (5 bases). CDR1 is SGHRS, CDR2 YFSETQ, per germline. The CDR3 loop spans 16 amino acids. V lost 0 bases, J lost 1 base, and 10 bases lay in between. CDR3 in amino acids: CASSLGRVLNTGELFF. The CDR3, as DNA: TGCGCCAGCAGCTTGGGCAGGGTACTGAACACCGGGGAGCTGTTTTTT.

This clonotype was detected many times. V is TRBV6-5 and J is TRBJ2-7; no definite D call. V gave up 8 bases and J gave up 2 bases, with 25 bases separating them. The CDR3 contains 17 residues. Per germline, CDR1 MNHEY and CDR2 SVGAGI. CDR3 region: CASAVYVGKYPTYEQYF. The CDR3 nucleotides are TGTGCCAGCGCGGTTTATGTAGGGAAATACCCGACCTACGAGCAGTACTTC.

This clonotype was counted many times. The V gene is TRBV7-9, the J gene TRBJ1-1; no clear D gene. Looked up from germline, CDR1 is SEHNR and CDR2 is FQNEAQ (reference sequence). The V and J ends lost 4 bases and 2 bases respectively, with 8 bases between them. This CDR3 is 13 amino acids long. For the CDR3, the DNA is TGTGCCAGCAGCTCATCGTATAACACTGAAGCTTTCTTT. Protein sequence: CASSSSYNTEAFF. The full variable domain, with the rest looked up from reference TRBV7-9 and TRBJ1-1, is DTGVSQNPRHKITKRGQNVTFRCDPISEHNRLYWYRQTLGQGPEFLTYFQNEAQLEKSRLLSDRFSAERPKGSFSTLEIQRTEQGDSAMYLCASSSSYNTEAFFGQGTRLTVV.

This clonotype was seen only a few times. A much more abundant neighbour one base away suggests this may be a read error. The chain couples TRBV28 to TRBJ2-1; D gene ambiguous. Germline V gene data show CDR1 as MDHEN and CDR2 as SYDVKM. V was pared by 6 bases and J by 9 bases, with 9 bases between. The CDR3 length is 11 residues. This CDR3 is CASSPLIEQFF. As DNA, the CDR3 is TGTGCCAGCAGCCCCCTCATTGAGCAGTTCTTC.

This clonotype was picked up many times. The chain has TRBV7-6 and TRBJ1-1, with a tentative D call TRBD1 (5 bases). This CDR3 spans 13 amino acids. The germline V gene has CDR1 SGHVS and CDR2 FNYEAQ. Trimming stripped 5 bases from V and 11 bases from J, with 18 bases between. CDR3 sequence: CASSPGGGKDAFF. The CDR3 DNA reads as TGTGCCAGCAGCCCCGGCGGGGGTAAGGATGCTTTCTTT. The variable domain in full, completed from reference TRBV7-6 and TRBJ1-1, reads GAGVSQSPRYKVTKRGQDVALRCDPISGHVSLYWYRQALGQGPEFLTYFNYEAQQDKSGLPNDRFSAERPEGSISTLTIQRTEQRDSAMYRCASSPGGGKDAFFGQGTRLTVV.

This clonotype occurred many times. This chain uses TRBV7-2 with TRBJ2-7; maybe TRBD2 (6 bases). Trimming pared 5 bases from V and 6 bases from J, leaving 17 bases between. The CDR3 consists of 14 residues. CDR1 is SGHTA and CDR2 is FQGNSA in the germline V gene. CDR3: CASSPPGGMFEQYF. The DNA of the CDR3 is TGTGCCAGCAGCCCCCCCGGGGGTATGTTCGAGCAGTACTTC.

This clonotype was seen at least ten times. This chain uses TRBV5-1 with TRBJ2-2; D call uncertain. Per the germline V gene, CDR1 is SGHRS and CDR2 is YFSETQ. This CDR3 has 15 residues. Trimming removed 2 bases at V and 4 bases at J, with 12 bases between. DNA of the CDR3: TGCGCCAGCAGCTTTCAGGCAGGCACCACCGGGGAGCTGTTTTTT. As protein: CASSFQAGTTGELFF.

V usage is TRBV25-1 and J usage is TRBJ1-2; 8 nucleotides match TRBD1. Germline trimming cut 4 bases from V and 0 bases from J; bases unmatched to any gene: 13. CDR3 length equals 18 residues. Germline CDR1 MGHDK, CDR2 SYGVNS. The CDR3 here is CASSGYPGQATSNYGYTF. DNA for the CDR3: TGTGCCAGCAGTGGGTATCCGGGACAGGCCACTTCTAACTATGGCTACACCTTC.

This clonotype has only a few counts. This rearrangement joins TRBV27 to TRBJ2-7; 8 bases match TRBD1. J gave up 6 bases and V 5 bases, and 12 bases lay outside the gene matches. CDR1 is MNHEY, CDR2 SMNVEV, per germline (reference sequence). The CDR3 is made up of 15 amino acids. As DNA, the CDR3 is TGTGCCAGCAGTCCCCGGGACAGGTCATTTGGCGAGCAGTACTTC. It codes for CASSPRDRSFGEQYF.